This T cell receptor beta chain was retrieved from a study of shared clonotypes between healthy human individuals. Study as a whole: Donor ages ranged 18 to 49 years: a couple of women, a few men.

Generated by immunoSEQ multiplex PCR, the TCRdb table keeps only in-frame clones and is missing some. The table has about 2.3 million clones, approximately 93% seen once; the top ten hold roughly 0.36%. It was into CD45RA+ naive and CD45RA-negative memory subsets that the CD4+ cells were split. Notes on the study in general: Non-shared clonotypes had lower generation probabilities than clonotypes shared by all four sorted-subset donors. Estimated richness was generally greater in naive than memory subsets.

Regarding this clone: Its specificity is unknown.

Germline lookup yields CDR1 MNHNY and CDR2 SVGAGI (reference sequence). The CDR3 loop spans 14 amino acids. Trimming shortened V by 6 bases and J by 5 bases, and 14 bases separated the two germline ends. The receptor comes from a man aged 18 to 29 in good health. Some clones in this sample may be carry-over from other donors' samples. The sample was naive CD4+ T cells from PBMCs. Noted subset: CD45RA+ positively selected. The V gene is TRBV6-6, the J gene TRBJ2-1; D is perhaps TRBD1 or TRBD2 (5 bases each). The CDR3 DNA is TGTGCCAGCAGAACGCCGGGACGGAACAATGAGCAGTTCTTC. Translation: CASRTPGRNNEQFF.